What follows are 28 T cell receptor beta chains derived from one specimen sequenced in a study of blood T cell repertoires in COVID-19. The assay was immunoSEQ multiplex PCR, and TCRdb's table has in-frame clones only and misses some. The sample records 250,000 to 300,000 clones, about 88% being singletons. Sample: peripheral blood. Receptors were obtained from a woman aged 30 to 39 with COVID-19, enrolled during active disease.

In nucleotides, the CDR3 is TGTGCCAGCAGTCAGGGACAGGGGGCGCGGTTCGGGGAGCTGTTTTTT. Amino acid sequence: CASSQGQGARFGELFF. This sequence joins TRBV27 and TRBJ2-2, with 12 positions matching TRBD1. CDR3 length: 16 residues. Germline CDR1 MNHEY, CDR2 SMNVEV (reference sequence). Trimming cost V 5 bases and J 7 bases; bases outside gene matches: 8.

The DNA for the CDR3 is TGTGCCTGGAGTGGGGCAGGGGAGGGTGAGCAGTTCTTC. It is translated as CAWSGAGEGEQFF. The chain is built from TRBV30 and TRBJ2-1, with D perhaps TRBD2 (7 bases). The V end was cut by 1 base, the J end by 9 bases, with 13 bases between. The germline CDR1 and CDR2 sequences are GTSNPN and SVGIG (reference sequence). This CDR3 comprises 13 residues.

In its sample, this clone was seen a few times. V is TRBV10-2 and J is TRBJ1-1, with D perhaps TRBD1 (6 bases). The V gene lost 5 bases and the J gene lost 6 bases, with 13 bases spanning the gap. The germline CDR1 and CDR2 sequences are WSHSY and SAAADI. The CDR3 runs to 13 residues. DNA of the CDR3: TGCGCCAGCAGTCAGAGGGCAGGGGCTGAAGCTTTCTTT. Residues: CASSQRAGAEAFF.

The chain recombines TRBV5-1 with TRBJ1-2; TRBD1 aligns across 7 bases. Germline V gives CDR1 SGHRS, CDR2 YFSETQ. The V and J ends lost 4 bases and 0 bases, in that order; junction bases with no gene match: 6. The CDR3 has 15 amino acids. The CDR3 nucleotides are TGCGCCAGCAGCCATGACAGGGAAACTAACTATGGCTACACCTTC. It is translated as CASSHDRETNYGYTF.

CDR3 nucleotides: TGTGCCAGCAGCACCCAGACAGCCTCCTACGAGCAGTACTTC. The encoded protein is CASSTQTASYEQYF. The chain is built from TRBV9 and TRBJ2-7, with D perhaps TRBD1 (5 bases). Germline CDR1 is SGDLS and CDR2 is YYNGEE. V was shortened by 4 bases and J by 0 bases, with 11 bases between the two germline ends. The CDR3 has 14 amino acids. Combining the CDR3 with reference TRBV9 and TRBJ2-7 gives the whole variable domain DSGVTQTPKHLITATGQRVTLRCSPRSGDLSVYWYQQSLDQGLQFLIQYYNGEERAKGNILERFSAQQFPDLHSELNLSSLELGDSALYFCASSTQTASYEQYFGPGTRLTVT.

The chain employs TRBV7-3 and TRBJ2-6; D is perhaps TRBD1 (5 bases). The CDR3 runs 17 residues. CDR1 and CDR2 (germline): SGHTA, FQGTGA. V was cut by 0 bases and J by 0 bases, with 9 bases left in between. The CDR3 DNA is TGTGCCAGCAGCTTAACGCCCAGGGTCTCTGGGGCCAACGTCCTGACTTTC. Translating gives CASSLTPRVSGANVLTF. The whole variable domain, remainder taken from reference TRBV7-3 and TRBJ2-6, is GAGVSQTPSNKVTEKGKYVELRCDPISGHTALYWYRQSLGQGPEFLIYFQGTGAADDSGLPNDRFFAVRPEGSVSTLKIQRTERGDSAVYLCASSLTPRVSGANVLTFGAGSRLTVL.

The genes are TRBV2 and TRBJ1-1, with D unclear. This CDR3 is 13 amino acids long. Looked up from germline, CDR1 is SNHLY and CDR2 is FYNNEI. The V and J ends lost 3 bases and 1 base respectively, with 6 bases between them. CDR3: CASSESSNTEAFF. DNA of the CDR3: TGTGCCAGCAGTGAGTCGTCGAACACTGAAGCTTTCTTT. The whole variable domain, remainder taken from reference TRBV2 and TRBJ1-1, is EPEVTQTPSHQVTQMGQEVILRCVPISNHLYFYWYRQILGQKVEFLVSFYNNEISEKSEIFDDQFSVERPDGSNFTLKIRSTKLEDSAMYFCASSESSNTEAFFGQGTRLTVV.

The V call is TRBV27, the J call TRBJ2-1, with D possibly being TRBD2 (6 bases). V was pared by 2 bases and J by 5 bases, with 10 bases between. The CDR3 extends over 14 amino acids. Per germline, CDR1 MNHEY and CDR2 SMNVEV (reference sequence). The CDR3 is CASSLAGINNEQFF. The CDR3 nucleotides are TGTGCCAGCAGTTTAGCGGGAATAAACAATGAGCAGTTCTTC.

In DNA, the CDR3 is TGTGCCAGCAGTTCTCCCCCGGGAGGGGGAGGAGGCTACGAGCAGTACTTC. It translates to CASSSPPGGGGGYEQYF. The chain is built from TRBV28 and TRBJ2-7, with 8 nucleotides matching TRBD2. Germline lookup yields CDR1 MDHEN and CDR2 SYDVKM. The CDR3 spans 17 residues. The ends lost 4 bases at V and 3 bases at J; junction bases unmatched: 14.

The gene calls are TRBV6-6 and TRBJ2-3; D remains ambiguous. This CDR3 is 16 amino acids long. Germline V gene lookup returns CDR1 MNHNY and CDR2 SVGAGI (reference sequence). V dropped 1 base and J dropped 1 base, with 12 bases sitting between them. CDR3 protein: CASSYFTAEGTDTQYF. As DNA, the CDR3 is TGTGCCAGCAGTTACTTTACAGCCGAAGGCACAGATACGCAGTATTTT.

Remarks on this clone: Other nucleotide sequences from this sample produce the same CDR3. The chain carries TRBV7-2 and TRBJ2-1, with a weak D call TRBD2 (5 bases). Germline V gene data show CDR1 as SGHTA and CDR2 as FQGNSA. Trimming pared 4 bases from V and 0 bases from J, leaving 10 bases between. This CDR3 comprises 15 residues. The CDR3 nucleotides are TGTGCCAGCAGCTCGGACCGGGGCTCCTACAATGAGCAGTTCTTC. Amino acids: CASSSDRGSYNEQFF. Supplemented by reference TRBV7-2 and TRBJ2-1, the full variable domain reads GAGVSQSPSNKVTEKGKDVELRCDPISGHTALYWYRQSLGQGLEFLIYFQGNSAPDKSGLPSDRFSAERTGGSVSTLTIQRTQQEDSAVYLCASSSDRGSYNEQFFGPGTRLTVL.

This chain joins TRBV2 and TRBJ2-3; D not certain. Trimming removed 6 bases from V and 1 base from J, with 11 bases in between. The CDR3 is made up of 14 amino acids. Germline CDR1 reads SNHLY; CDR2 reads FYNNEI. The chain's CDR3 is CASSTHPGTDTQYF. CDR3 bases: TGTGCCAGCAGCACCCATCCAGGCACAGATACGCAGTATTTT.

The chain carries TRBV28 and TRBJ2-7; D is undetermined. The germline V gene encodes CDR1 MDHEN and CDR2 SYDVKM. Trimming took 4 bases from V and 7 from J, leaving 11 bases between them. CDR3 size: 12 residues. The CDR3 bases are TGTGCCAGCAGTTCCCTCAGTTGGGAGCAGTACTTC. This codes for CASSSLSWEQYF.

This sequence joins TRBV12-3 or TRBV12-4 and TRBJ2-7, with D maybe TRBD2 (5 bases). CDR3 length: 12 residues. Trimming stripped 10 bases from V and 5 bases from J, with 15 bases between. This CDR3 is CATTRDGHEQYF. The CDR3 nucleotides are TGTGCCACCACGAGGGATGGCCACGAGCAGTACTTC.

The J gene is TRBJ2-1, the V gene TRBV3-1 (or the pseudogene TRBV3-2); D possibly corresponds to TRBD2 (6 bases). The ends were cut back, 1 base at V and 6 bases at J, with 19 bases in the middle. The germline V gene has CDR1 LGHDT and CDR2 YNNKEL (reference sequence). The length of the CDR3 is 17 residues. This chain's CDR3 is CASSQGGELAARNEQFF. The CDR3 DNA is TGTGCCAGCAGCCAAGGGGGAGAACTAGCAGCACGCAATGAGCAGTTCTTC.

About this clone itself: Its ends do not fully match the called genes, so a read error is possible. The V call is TRBV5-5, the J call TRBJ1-1, with 7 positions matching TRBD1. The CDR3 has 13 amino acids. The germline gives CDR1 SGHKS, CDR2 YYEKEE (reference sequence). Here the CDR3 DNA reads TGTGCCAGCAGCCCGACGGGACAGCCTTTTATGAGGTTT. As protein: CASSPTGQPFMRF.

Only one count was recorded for this clone. The chain combines TRBV12-3 or TRBV12-4 with TRBJ1-5; D might be TRBD1 (5 bases). Trimming removed 3 bases from V and 6 bases from J, with 9 bases in between. This CDR3 region has 13 residues. Here the CDR3 DNA reads TGTGCCAGCAGTTTGGCAGGGCGTCAGCCCCAGCATTTT. Encoded protein: CASSLAGRQPQHF.

This sequence joins TRBV2 and TRBJ1-1; 10 nucleotides match TRBD1. Per the germline V gene, CDR1 is SNHLY and CDR2 is FYNNEI. The CDR3 is 16 amino acids. With 7 bases clipped from V and 1 base from J, the junction kept 9 bases outside the gene matches. The CDR3 is CASTTPRDRGNTEAFF. DNA for the CDR3: TGTGCCAGCACCACCCCCCGGGACAGGGGGAACACTGAAGCTTTCTTT.

V usage is TRBV5-1 and J usage is TRBJ2-7, with D possibly TRBD2 on 5 matching bases. The CDR3 spans 16 residues. The germline V gene has CDR1 SGHRS and CDR2 YFSETQ. The ends were cut back, 0 bases at V and 3 bases at J, with 16 bases in the middle. This CDR3 is CASSLEIPLRDYEQYF. The CDR3 bases are TGCGCCAGCAGCTTGGAGATACCCCTCCGGGACTACGAGCAGTACTTC.

The chain couples TRBV7-6 to TRBJ2-2; D perhaps matches TRBD2 (6 bases). CDR3 length equals 18 residues. The V and J ends lost 2 bases and 4 bases respectively, with 20 bases between them. Germline V lookup: CDR1 SGHVS, CDR2 FNYEAQ. The CDR3 reads CASSLLRGPAGPTGELFF. The CDR3 DNA is TGTGCCAGCAGCTTATTAAGGGGACCAGCGGGCCCCACCGGGGAGCTGTTTTTT.

Here the CDR3 reads CAWRTTGRYGYTF. The CDR3 DNA sequence: TGTGCCTGGAGGACGACAGGGAGGTATGGCTACACCTTC. The chain couples TRBV30 to TRBJ1-2; TRBD1 aligns across 7 bases. V was pared by 3 bases and J by 5 bases, with 6 bases of the junction left unmatched. Germline V gene lookup returns CDR1 GTSNPN and CDR2 SVGIG (reference sequence). The CDR3 spans 13 residues.

The chain joins TRBV3-1 (or the pseudogene TRBV3-2) to TRBJ2-7; a weak D match, TRBD2 (6 bases). The CDR3 totals 18 residues. Germline loops: CDR1 LGHDT, CDR2 YNNKEL (reference sequence). V lost 2 bases, J lost 0 bases, and 20 bases lay in between. CDR3 residues: CASSQRDLFRGSSYEQYF. CDR3 coding DNA: TGTGCCAGCAGCCAAAGAGATTTGTTTCGGGGGAGCTCCTACGAGCAGTACTTC.

This sequence joins TRBV7-6 and TRBJ1-4; unclear D gene. V lost 6 bases, J lost 8 bases, and 7 bases lay in between. Germline CDR1 reads SGHVS; CDR2 reads FNYEAQ. The CDR3 consists of 11 residues. For the CDR3, the DNA is TGTGCCAGCAGTTTCGGGGAAAAACTGTTTTTT. Translating gives CASSFGEKLFF.

J is TRBJ1-5 and V is TRBV7-8; 10 positions match TRBD1. Germline loops: CDR1 SGHVS, CDR2 FQNEAQ. This CDR3 is 13 amino acids long. V lost 3 bases and J lost 7; bases outside the gene matches: 0. CDR3 loop: CASSLDRGQPQHF. In nucleotides, the CDR3 is TGTGCCAGCAGCTTGGACAGGGGGCAGCCCCAGCATTTT.

This clone was picked up one time. The rearrangement joins TRBV19 to TRBJ2-7; tentative D call: TRBD1 (6 bases). Germline CDR1 reads LNHDA; CDR2 reads SQIVND (reference sequence). Trimming shortened V by 8 bases and J by 1 base, and 18 bases separated the two germline ends. CDR3 length equals 15 residues. The CDR3 spells CASAQGQGFSYEQYF. The CDR3 DNA reads as TGTGCCAGTGCCCAGGGGCAGGGTTTTTCCTACGAGCAGTACTTC. Variable domain in full (rest from reference TRBV19 and TRBJ2-7): DGGITQSPKYLFRKEGQNVTLSCEQNLNHDAMYWYRQDPGQGLRLIYYSQIVNDFQKGDIAEGYSVSREKKESFPLTVTSAQKNPTAFYLCASAQGQGFSYEQYFGPGTRLTVT.

This clone was seen many times. The rearrangement uses TRBV30 and TRBJ1-6, with a possible D match to TRBD1 (5 bases). Germline-derived CDR1 and CDR2 are GTSNPN and SVGIG (reference sequence). Trimming shortened V by 3 bases and J by 10 bases, and 13 bases separated the two germline ends. This CDR3 region has 13 residues. CDR3 sequence reads: CAWSLGGVSPLHF. In DNA, the CDR3 is TGTGCCTGGAGCCTCGGAGGGGTCTCACCCCTCCACTTT.

The CDR3 nucleotides read TGTGCCAGTAGTAAACGGGAGTGGACTGGCAATCAGCCCCAGCATTTT. Translated: CASSKREWTGNQPQHF. The chain is built from TRBV19 and TRBJ1-5; D is uncertain. CDR1 is LNHDA, CDR2 SQIVND, per germline (reference sequence). The CDR3 length is 16 residues. Trimming took 4 bases from V and 2 from J, leaving 15 bases between them.

V and J are TRBV6-2 or TRBV6-3 and TRBJ2-2, with D possibly TRBD1 on 5 matching bases. Deletions cut 4 bases from V and 4 bases from J, with 13 bases between. There are 15 residues in the CDR3. Looked up from germline, CDR1 is MNHEY and CDR2 is SVGEGT. DNA for the CDR3: TGTGCCAGCAGTTCCCCCATGACAGCCACCGGGGAGCTGTTTTTT. This gives the protein CASSSPMTATGELFF.